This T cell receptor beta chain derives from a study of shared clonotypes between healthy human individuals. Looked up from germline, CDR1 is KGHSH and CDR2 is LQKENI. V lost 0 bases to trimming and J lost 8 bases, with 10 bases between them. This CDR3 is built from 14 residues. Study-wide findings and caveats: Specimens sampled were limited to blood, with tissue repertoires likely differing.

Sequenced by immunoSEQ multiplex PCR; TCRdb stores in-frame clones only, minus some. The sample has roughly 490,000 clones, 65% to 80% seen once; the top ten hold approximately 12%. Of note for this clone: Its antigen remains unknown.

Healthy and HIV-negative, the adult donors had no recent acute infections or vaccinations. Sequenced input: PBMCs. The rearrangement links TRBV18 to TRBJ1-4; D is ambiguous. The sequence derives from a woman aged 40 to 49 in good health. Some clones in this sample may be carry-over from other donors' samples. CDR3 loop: CASSPPDSREKLFF. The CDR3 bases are TGTGCCAGCTCACCACCGGATAGCAGGGAAAAACTGTTTTTT.